Below, 9 T cell receptor beta chains from the same sample are listed, as sequenced in a study of Graves' ophthalmopathy and Graves' hyperthyroidism. As the template, RNA transcripts were used to amplify TCR beta CDR3 regions. After a first-round RT-PCR with HTBI primers, a second-round multiplex PCR was run. MiXCR was run by TCRdb on the multiplex PCR reads, yielding one entry per CDR3 protein. The sample comprises 300,000 to 350,000 distinct CDR3 sequences, roughly 17% of which are singletons, and approximately 13% rests with the top ten. Sequencing was done on a sample of peripheral blood. These receptors all come from an adult man with Graves' ophthalmopathy.

This clonotype was counted at least ten times. The V and J genes are TRBV7-2 and TRBJ2-2; D gene ambiguous. Germline CDR1 reads SGHTA; CDR2 reads FQGNSA. V was cut by 2 bases and J by 6 bases, with 13 bases left in between. There are 15 residues in the CDR3. The CDR3 DNA follows: TGTGCCAGCAGCTTATTTCCAGCGCCAGCCGGGGAGCTGTTTTTT. Translating gives CASSLFPAPAGELFF.

This clonotype has ten or more counts. This rearrangement joins TRBV27 to TRBJ2-7, with 10 bases aligning to TRBD2. Trimming at V came to 5 bases and at J to 3 bases, leaving 7 bases not matched to a gene. This CDR3 region has 15 residues. Germline CDR1 and CDR2: MNHEY and SMNVEV (reference sequence). In DNA, the CDR3 is TGTGCCAGCAGTCCCCTAGCGGGAGTCGTCTACGAGCAGTACTTC. It specifies CASSPLAGVVYEQYF.

This clonotype was counted many times. The gene calls are TRBV29-1 and TRBJ1-2; 8 bases agree with TRBD1. The CDR3 covers 15 residues. After removal of 5 bases from V and 6 bases from J, the junction contained 14 bases not matched to a gene. Germline-derived CDR1 and CDR2 are SQVTM and ANQGSEA. The CDR3 DNA reads as TGCAGCGTTCCTTTTAAGGGACAGGTATCGAATGGCTACACCTTC. This sequence encodes CSVPFKGQVSNGYTF.

This chain uses TRBV6-2 or TRBV6-3 with TRBJ2-7; D is ambiguous. The CDR3 consists of 12 residues. Trimming shortened V by 6 bases and J by 2 bases, and 8 bases separated the two germline ends. The germline V gene has CDR1 MNHEY and CDR2 SVGEGT. CDR3 residues: CASRHAPYEQYF. CDR3 coding DNA: TGTGCCAGCAGACACGCCCCCTACGAGCAGTACTTC.

The table lists this clonotype with many counts. V gene TRBV14 combines with J gene TRBJ1-2; 7 bases match TRBD1. V lost 0 bases and J lost 4; bases outside the gene matches: 5. The germline V gene has CDR1 SGHDN and CDR2 FVKESK. There are 15 residues in the CDR3. As DNA, the CDR3 is TGTGCCAGCAGCCAAGATGAAGGACAGGTCTATGGCTACACCTTC. Protein product: CASSQDEGQVYGYTF. Full variable domain (missing parts from reference TRBV14 and TRBJ1-2): EAGVTQFPSHSVIEKGQTVTLRCDPISGHDNLYWYRRVMGKEIKFLLHFVKESKQDESGMPNNRFLAERTGGTYSTLKVQPAELEDSGVYFCASSQDEGQVYGYTFGSGTRLTVV.

The table lists this clonotype with many counts. The rearrangement links TRBV12-3 or TRBV12-4 to TRBJ1-2; no clear D. The CDR3 runs to 13 residues. V lost 5 bases and J 8 bases, leaving 15 bases between the germline ends. The CDR3, as DNA: TGTGCCAGCAGTAAGGGAAATTCGGGGGGCTACACCTTC. This gives the protein CASSKGNSGGYTF.

The rearrangement joins TRBV6-5 to TRBJ1-1, with no clear D. The CDR3 covers 16 residues. CDR1 is MNHEY and CDR2 is SVGAGI in the germline V gene. Trimming pared 4 bases from V and 0 bases from J, leaving 15 bases between. CDR3 amino acids: CASSSNLPRMNTEAFF. CDR3 in DNA: TGTGCCAGCAGTTCCAACCTACCTCGAATGAACACTGAAGCTTTCTTT.

This clonotype was observed at least ten times. This chain links TRBV6-1 with TRBJ2-5, with D hard to call. Deletions cut 6 bases from V and 7 bases from J, with 18 bases between. CDR3 length: 14 residues. Germline CDR1 and CDR2: MNHNS and SASEGT. The CDR3 here is CASREWDLWGTQYF. The CDR3 bases are TGTGCCAGCAGGGAGTGGGATCTTTGGGGGACCCAGTACTTC.

This clonotype was seen only a few times. This rearrangement joins TRBV6-1 to TRBJ1-1, with TRBD1 identical over 10 bases. The germline V gene encodes CDR1 MNHNS and CDR2 SASEGT. This CDR3 comprises 13 residues. V dropped 7 bases and J dropped 5; count of bases not matched to a gene: 4. DNA of the CDR3: TGTGCCAGCACGGGGACAGGGGTAACTGAAGCTTTCTTT. Encoded protein: CASTGTGVTEAFF.